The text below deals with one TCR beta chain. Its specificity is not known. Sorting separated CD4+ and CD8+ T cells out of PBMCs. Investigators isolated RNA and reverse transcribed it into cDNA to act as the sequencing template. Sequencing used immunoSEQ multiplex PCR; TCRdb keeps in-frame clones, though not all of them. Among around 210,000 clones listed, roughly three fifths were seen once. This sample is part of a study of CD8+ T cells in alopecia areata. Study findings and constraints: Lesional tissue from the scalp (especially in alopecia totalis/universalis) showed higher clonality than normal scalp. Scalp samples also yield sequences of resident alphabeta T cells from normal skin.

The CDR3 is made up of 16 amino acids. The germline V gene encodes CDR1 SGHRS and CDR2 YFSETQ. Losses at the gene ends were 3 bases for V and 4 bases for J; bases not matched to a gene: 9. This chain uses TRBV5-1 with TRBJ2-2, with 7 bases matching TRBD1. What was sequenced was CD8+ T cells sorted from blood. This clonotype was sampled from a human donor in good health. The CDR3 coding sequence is TGCGCCAGCAGCTCATTACAGGGGTACACCACCGGGGAGCTGTTTTTT. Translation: CASSSLQGYTTGELFF.